A single sample is the source of the 27 T cell receptor beta chains below, sequenced in a study of blood T cell repertoires in COVID-19. Using immunoSEQ multiplex PCR, the repertoire was profiled, and TCRdb retains in-frame clones only, with some absent. The table has 130,000 or so clones, approximately 83% seen once. The sample consisted of peripheral blood. The origin of the receptors is a woman aged 45-65 years who had recovered from COVID-19.

The J gene is TRBJ2-5, the V gene TRBV7-9; maybe TRBD1 (6 bases). Germline assignment: CDR1 SEHNR and CDR2 FQNEAQ (reference sequence). The CDR3 length is 16 residues. V gave up 1 base and J gave up 5 bases, with 17 bases separating them. This CDR3 reads CASSLVTGRGLETQYF. CDR3 bases: TGTGCCAGCAGCTTAGTTACGGGCAGGGGTTTGGAGACCCAGTACTTC.

The genes are TRBV5-6 and TRBJ1-2, with TRBD1 matching 7 bases. Trimming took 5 bases from V and 6 from J; bases not matched to a gene: 10. The CDR3 contains 14 residues. Looked up from germline, CDR1 is SGHDT and CDR2 is YYEEEE. CDR3 nucleotide sequence: TGTGCCAGCAGTCGGGACAGCTTATCCCATGGCTACACCTTC. This translates into CASSRDSLSHGYTF.

This chain uses TRBV4-1 with TRBJ2-3, with TRBD2 matching over 8 bases. Trimming took 0 bases from V and 2 from J; bases not matched to a gene: 10. CDR1 MGHRA and CDR2 YSYEKL come from the germline V gene. CDR3 length: 18 residues. The DNA of the CDR3 is TGCGCCAGCAGCCAAGAAGTTCACGGGGGGGCCCTCACAGATACGCAGTATTTT. It is translated as CASSQEVHGGALTDTQYF.

The V and J genes are TRBV19 and TRBJ2-3, with TRBD2 matching over 11 bases. CDR1 and CDR2 (germline): LNHDA, SQIVND (reference sequence). CDR3 size: 19 residues. The V segment lost 5 bases and the J segment 0 bases; nucleotides outside the gene matches: 13. CDR3 residues: CASSPGLAGKTPSTDTQYF. DNA for the CDR3: TGTGCCAGTAGTCCCGGACTAGCGGGCAAGACCCCTAGCACAGATACGCAGTATTTT.

The V call is TRBV6-2 or TRBV6-3, the J call TRBJ1-2; 10 positions match TRBD1. V gave up 2 bases and J gave up 3 bases; unmatched junction bases: 3. This CDR3 is built from 15 residues. The germline gives CDR1 MNHEY, CDR2 SVGEGT. CDR3 coding DNA: TGTGCCAGCAGTTACGGACAGGGGGACCACTATGGCTACACCTTC. Its translation is CASSYGQGDHYGYTF.

The genes are TRBV9 and TRBJ2-7; possibly TRBD2 for D (5 bases). Looked up from germline, CDR1 is SGDLS and CDR2 is YYNGEE. The V gene lost 4 bases and the J gene lost 2 bases, with 16 bases spanning the gap. This CDR3 is 15 amino acids long. The CDR3 nucleotides are TGTGCCAGCAGCCCCTCTGGGAGCATCACCTACGAGCAGTACTTC. Translated, it gives CASSPSGSITYEQYF.

The V and J genes are TRBV12-3 or TRBV12-4 and TRBJ1-5; D is unresolved. This CDR3 comprises 13 residues. The germline V and J ends were trimmed by 5 bases and 6 bases, with 11 bases remaining between them. CDR3 loop: CASSPGVGQPQHF. The CDR3 nucleotides are TGTGCCAGCAGTCCCGGGGTCGGTCAGCCCCAGCATTTT.

V gene TRBV19 combines with J gene TRBJ1-2; the D gene is possibly TRBD1 (5 bases). Deletions cut 6 bases from V and 5 bases from J, with 16 bases between. Germline CDR1 LNHDA, CDR2 SQIVND (reference sequence). The CDR3 has 14 amino acids. CDR3 loop: CASSPKTVLYGYTF. The CDR3 bases are TGTGCCAGTAGCCCCAAGACAGTACTATATGGCTACACCTTC. Based on the CDR3 plus reference TRBV19 and TRBJ1-2, the full variable domain is DGGITQSPKYLFRKEGQNVTLSCEQNLNHDAMYWYRQDPGQGLRLIYYSQIVNDFQKGDIAEGYSVSREKKESFPLTVTSAQKNPTAFYLCASSPKTVLYGYTFGSGTRLTVV.

The chain recombines TRBV29-1 with TRBJ2-7, with TRBD1 identical over 7 bases. After removal of 4 bases from V and 6 bases from J, the junction contained 12 bases not matched to a gene. This CDR3 contains 14 residues. Germline assignment: CDR1 SQVTM and CDR2 ANQGSEA. The CDR3 DNA reads as TGCAGCGTTGCGGATAGGGGGACAGTTGTCGAGCAGTACTTC. Its protein product is CSVADRGTVVEQYF.

The CDR3 sequence is CAWSGGTRDEQYF. The CDR3 nucleotides read TGTGCCTGGAGTGGCGGGACCAGGGACGAGCAGTACTTC. The rearrangement joins TRBV30 to TRBJ2-7; D might be TRBD2 (6 bases). Deletions cut 1 base from V and 5 bases from J, with 12 bases between. CDR1 is GTSNPN, CDR2 SVGIG, per germline (reference sequence). The CDR3 has 13 amino acids. Based on the CDR3 plus reference TRBV30 and TRBJ2-7, the full variable domain is SQTIHQWPATLVQPVGSPLSLECTVEGTSNPNLYWYRQAAGRGLQLLFYSVGIGQISSEVPQNLSASRPQDRQFILSSKKLLLSDSGFYLCAWSGGTRDEQYFGPGTRLTVT.

This chain joins TRBV30 and TRBJ1-4; 8 positions agree with TRBD1. The V segment lost 3 bases and the J segment 11 bases; nucleotides outside the gene matches: 11. Germline V CDR1 and CDR2: GTSNPN, SVGIG (reference sequence). The CDR3 length is 14 residues. The CDR3 coding sequence is TGTGCCTGGAGGCCCGGGACAGGCACCGGGAAACTGTTTTTT. It translates to CAWRPGTGTGKLFF.

The chain is built from TRBV6-2 or TRBV6-3 and TRBJ1-2; D perhaps matches TRBD1 (5 bases). Germline CDR1 reads MNHEY; CDR2 reads SVGEGT. This CDR3 spans 16 amino acids. The germline V and J ends were trimmed by 4 bases and 4 bases, with 19 bases remaining between them. CDR3 sequence (DNA): TGTGCCAGCAGTTTCCCCCATGGGGGAGGAAGCTATGGCTACACCTTC. Its protein product is CASSFPHGGGSYGYTF.

The gene calls are TRBV5-1 and TRBJ2-7, with D possibly being TRBD1 (6 bases). V lost 0 bases and J lost 6, with 16 bases in between. Germline V CDR1 and CDR2: SGHRS, YFSETQ. The CDR3 runs 15 residues. CDR3 nucleotides: TGCGCCAGCAGCTTGGCTTACAGGGAGCAAGGCGAGCAGTACTTC. Encoded protein: CASSLAYREQGEQYF.

This chain connects TRBV5-1 to TRBJ1-4, with D possibly TRBD1 on 6 matching bases. V lost 4 bases and J 6 bases, leaving 13 bases between the germline ends. Germline V gene lookup returns CDR1 SGHRS and CDR2 YFSETQ. The CDR3 consists of 14 residues. In DNA form, the CDR3 reads TGCGCCAGCAGCCTACAGGGTTGGGATGAAAAACTGTTTTTT. Amino acids: CASSLQGWDEKLFF.

J is TRBJ1-2 and V is TRBV6-5, with D possibly matching TRBD1 (6 bases). V gave up 6 bases and J gave up 2 bases, with 13 bases separating them. The CDR3 loop spans 14 amino acids. Germline V gene lookup returns CDR1 MNHEY and CDR2 SVGAGI. In DNA, the CDR3 is TGTGCCAGCAGCTCCGCCACAGGGAACTATGGCTACACCTTC. Translated: CASSSATGNYGYTF.

The chain joins TRBV10-1 to TRBJ2-1, with 7 bases identical to TRBD1. Losses at the gene ends were 7 bases for V and 2 bases for J; bases not matched to a gene: 5. Per the germline V gene, CDR1 is WNHNN and CDR2 is SYGVQD (reference sequence). The CDR3 runs 14 residues. CDR3 coding DNA: TGCGCCAGCATTCCGGGACAGACCTACAATGAGCAGTTCTTC. Amino acid sequence: CASIPGQTYNEQFF.

This clone showed up just once. The genes are TRBV6-5 and TRBJ2-7, with D possibly matching TRBD1 (6 bases). Between the trimmed V and J ends, which lost 6 bases and 4 bases, there was a span of 19 bases. The CDR3 is 15 amino acids. Germline V gene data show CDR1 as MNHEY and CDR2 as SVGAGI. CDR3 region: CASRADPQGPYEQYF. As DNA, the CDR3 is TGTGCCAGCAGGGCCGATCCACAGGGCCCGTACGAGCAGTACTTC.

This chain joins TRBV5-1 and TRBJ2-7; the match to TRBD1 covers 10 bases. Losses at the gene ends were 2 bases for V and 1 base for J; bases not matched to a gene: 9. Per the germline V gene, CDR1 is SGHRS and CDR2 is YFSETQ. The CDR3 runs to 17 residues. The CDR3 here is CASSFLPPGQGSYEQYF. The CDR3 coding sequence is TGCGCCAGCAGCTTTTTACCCCCGGGACAGGGGTCCTACGAGCAGTACTTC.

This rearrangement joins TRBV7-2 to TRBJ2-2; possibly TRBD1 for D (8 bases). Germline-derived CDR1 and CDR2 are SGHTA and FQGNSA. The CDR3 covers 16 residues. Trimming removed 4 bases at V and 5 bases at J, with 17 bases between. The chain's CDR3 is CASSSRGRGLTGELFF. The CDR3 DNA is TGTGCCAGCAGCTCCAGGGGGCGGGGGTTGACCGGGGAGCTGTTTTTT.

The genes are TRBV5-1 and TRBJ2-2, with D possibly being TRBD2 (6 bases). The germline V and J ends were trimmed by 0 bases and 5 bases, with 11 bases remaining between them. CDR1 is SGHRS, CDR2 YFSETQ, per germline. The CDR3 contains 15 residues. The CDR3 DNA reads as TGCGCCAGCAGCTTGGCCGGGCGGGGAACCGGGGAGCTGTTTTTT. Residues: CASSLAGRGTGELFF.

This chain connects TRBV18 to TRBJ2-1; 13 nucleotides align to TRBD2. Trimming took 4 bases from V and 8 from J; bases not matched to a gene: 5. The CDR3 has 15 residues. Germline V gives CDR1 KGHSH, CDR2 LQKENI. This chain's CDR3 is CASSRGLAGVDEQFF. The CDR3 DNA is TGTGCCAGCTCACGCGGACTAGCGGGAGTAGATGAGCAGTTCTTC.

Only one count was recorded for this clone. The rearrangement links TRBV7-9 to TRBJ2-1; D gene uncertain. The CDR3 sequence is 22 residues long. V was shortened by 11 bases and J by 0 bases, with 38 bases between the two germline ends. CDR1 is SEHNR and CDR2 is FQNEAQ in the germline V gene (reference sequence). DNA for the CDR3: TGTGCCGCCAGCAGCCCCCCGACCCGGCCCCACGGCGGTCGAAGCTCCTACAATGAGCAGTTCTTC. Translation gives CAASSPPTRPHGGRSSYNEQFF.

V and J are TRBV12-5 and TRBJ2-1; D is possibly TRBD1 (6 bases). This CDR3 is 16 amino acids long. Germline CDR1 and CDR2: LGHNT and FRNRAP. Trimming pared 6 bases from V and 9 bases from J, leaving 24 bases between. As DNA, the CDR3 is TGTGCTAGTGGATCAGGACAGACTCCTTTGGTCGGTGAGCAGTTCTTC. This encodes CASGSGQTPLVGEQFF.

The rearrangement joins TRBV6-5 to TRBJ1-1; unclear D gene. The CDR3 sequence is 15 residues long. Trimming left V 6 bases short and J 1 base short, with 15 bases between. Germline CDR1 and CDR2: MNHEY and SVGAGI. The chain's CDR3 is CASSHIFGENTEAFF. In DNA form, the CDR3 reads TGTGCCAGCAGCCACATCTTCGGGGAGAACACTGAAGCTTTCTTT.

Here the CDR3 reads CASSVFPGTDTQYF. CDR3 DNA: TGCGCCAGCAGCGTCTTCCCTGGCACAGATACGCAGTATTTT. V gene TRBV5-1 combines with J gene TRBJ2-3; unclear D gene. Germline CDR1 reads SGHRS; CDR2 reads YFSETQ. Trimming took 4 bases from V and 1 from J, leaving 10 bases between them. The CDR3 consists of 14 residues.

The chain has TRBV4-1 and TRBJ1-2, with D maybe TRBD1 (6 bases). Germline V gene sequence: CDR1 MGHRA, CDR2 YSYEKL. The CDR3 is 13 residues long. V was pared by 5 bases and J by 7 bases, with 14 bases between. The CDR3 is CASSFTGQSGYTF. The CDR3, as DNA: TGCGCCAGCAGCTTCACAGGGCAAAGTGGCTACACCTTC.

The chain is built from TRBV7-8 and TRBJ1-6, with TRBD1 matching over 12 bases. Trimming cost V 5 bases and J 7 bases; bases outside gene matches: 0. CDR1 and CDR2 (germline): SGHVS, FQNEAQ. The CDR3 consists of 14 residues. The DNA for the CDR3 is TGTGCCAGCAGCGGGACAGGGGGCAATTCACCCCTCCACTTT. Residues: CASSGTGGNSPLHF. The full variable domain, in which reference TRBV7-8 and TRBJ1-6 provide the parts outside the CDR3, is GAGVSQSPRYKVAKRGQDVALRCDPISGHVSLFWYQQALGQGPEFLTYFQNEAQLDKSGLPSDRFFAERPEGSVSTLKIQRTQQEDSAVYLCASSGTGGNSPLHFGNGTRLTVT.